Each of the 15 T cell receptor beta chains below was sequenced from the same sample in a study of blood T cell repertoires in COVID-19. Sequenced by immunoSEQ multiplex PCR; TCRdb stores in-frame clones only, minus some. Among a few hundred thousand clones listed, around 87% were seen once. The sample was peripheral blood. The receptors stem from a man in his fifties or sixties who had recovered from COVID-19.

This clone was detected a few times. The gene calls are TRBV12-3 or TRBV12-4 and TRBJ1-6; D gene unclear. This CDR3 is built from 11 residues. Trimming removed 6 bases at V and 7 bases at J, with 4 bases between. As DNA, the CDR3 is TGTGCCAGCAGCCTCAATTCACCCCTCCACTTT. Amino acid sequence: CASSLNSPLHF.

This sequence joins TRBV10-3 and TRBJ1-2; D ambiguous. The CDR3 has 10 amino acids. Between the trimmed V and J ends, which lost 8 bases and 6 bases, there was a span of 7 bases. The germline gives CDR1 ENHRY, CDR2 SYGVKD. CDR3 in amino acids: CAISSDGYTF. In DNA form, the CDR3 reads TGTGCCATCTCTTCCGATGGCTACACCTTC.

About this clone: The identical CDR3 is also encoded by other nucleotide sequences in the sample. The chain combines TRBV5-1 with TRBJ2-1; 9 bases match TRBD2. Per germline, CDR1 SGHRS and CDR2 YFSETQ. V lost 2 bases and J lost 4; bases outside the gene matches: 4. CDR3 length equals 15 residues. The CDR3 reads CASSLASGTYNEQFF. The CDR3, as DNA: TGCGCCAGCAGCTTAGCTAGCGGGACTTACAATGAGCAGTTCTTC.

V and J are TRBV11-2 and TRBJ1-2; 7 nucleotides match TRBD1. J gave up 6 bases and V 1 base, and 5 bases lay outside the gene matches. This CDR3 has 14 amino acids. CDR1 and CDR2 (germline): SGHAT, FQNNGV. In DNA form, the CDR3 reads TGTGCCAGCAGCTTAGTAACAGGGGACAATGGCTACACCTTC. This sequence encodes CASSLVTGDNGYTF.

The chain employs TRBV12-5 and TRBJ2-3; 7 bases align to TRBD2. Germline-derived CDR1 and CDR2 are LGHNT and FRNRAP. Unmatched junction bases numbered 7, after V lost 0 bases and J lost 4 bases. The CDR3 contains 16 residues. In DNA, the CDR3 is TGTGCTAGTGGTTTGGTATTGGGGGGGTTGGCAGATACGCAGTATTTT. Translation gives CASGLVLGGLADTQYF.

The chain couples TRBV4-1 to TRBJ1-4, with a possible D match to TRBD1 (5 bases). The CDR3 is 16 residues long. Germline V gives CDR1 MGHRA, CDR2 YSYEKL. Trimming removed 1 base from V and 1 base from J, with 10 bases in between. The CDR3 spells CASSQGQGRTNEKLFF. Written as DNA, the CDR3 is TGCGCCAGCAGCCAAGGGCAGGGAAGAACTAATGAAAAACTGTTTTTT.

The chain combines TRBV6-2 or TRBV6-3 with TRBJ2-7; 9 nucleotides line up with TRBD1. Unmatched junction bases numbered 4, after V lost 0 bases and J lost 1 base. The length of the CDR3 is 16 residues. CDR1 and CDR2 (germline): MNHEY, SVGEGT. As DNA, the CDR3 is TGTGCCAGCAGTTACTCCGGGACAGGGAATTCCTACGAGCAGTACTTC. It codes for CASSYSGTGNSYEQYF.

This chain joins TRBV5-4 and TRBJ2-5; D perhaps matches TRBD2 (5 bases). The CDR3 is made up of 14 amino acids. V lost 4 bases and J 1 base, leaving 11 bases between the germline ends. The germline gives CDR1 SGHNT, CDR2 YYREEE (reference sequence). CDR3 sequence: CASSQGGFQETQYF. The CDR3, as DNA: TGTGCCAGCAGCCAAGGCGGGTTCCAAGAGACCCAGTACTTC. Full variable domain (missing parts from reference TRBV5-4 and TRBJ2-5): ETGVTQSPTHLIKTRGQQVTLRCSSQSGHNTVSWYQQALGQGPQFIFQYYREEENGRGNFPPRFSGLQFPNYSSELNVNALELDDSALYLCASSQGGFQETQYFGPGTRLLVL.

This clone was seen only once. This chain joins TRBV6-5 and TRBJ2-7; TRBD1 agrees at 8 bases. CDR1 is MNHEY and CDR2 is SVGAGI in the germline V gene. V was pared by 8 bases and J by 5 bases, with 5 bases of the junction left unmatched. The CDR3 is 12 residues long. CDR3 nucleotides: TGTGCCAGCGGGACAGGTTCCCACGAGCAGTACTTC. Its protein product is CASGTGSHEQYF.

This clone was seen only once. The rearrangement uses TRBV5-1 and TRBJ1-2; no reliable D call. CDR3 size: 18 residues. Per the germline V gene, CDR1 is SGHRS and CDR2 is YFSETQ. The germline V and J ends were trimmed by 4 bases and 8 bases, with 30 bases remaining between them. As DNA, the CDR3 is TGCGCCAGCAGCACCCGGACGGTCGGGCGGGGAAGCCCCCCAGGCTACACCTTC. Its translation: CASSTRTVGRGSPPGYTF.

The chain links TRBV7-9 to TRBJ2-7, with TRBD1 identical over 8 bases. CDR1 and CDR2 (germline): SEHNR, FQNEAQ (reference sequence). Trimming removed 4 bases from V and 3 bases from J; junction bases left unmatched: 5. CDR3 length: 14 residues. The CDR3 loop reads CASSSPDRDYEQYF. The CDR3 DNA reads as TGTGCCAGCAGCTCTCCGGACAGGGACTACGAGCAGTACTTC.

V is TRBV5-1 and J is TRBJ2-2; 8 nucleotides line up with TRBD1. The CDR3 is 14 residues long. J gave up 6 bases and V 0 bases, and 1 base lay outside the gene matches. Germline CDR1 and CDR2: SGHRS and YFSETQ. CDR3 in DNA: TGCGCCAGCAGCTTGGCGACAGGGGCCGGGGAGCTGTTTTTT. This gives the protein CASSLATGAGELFF. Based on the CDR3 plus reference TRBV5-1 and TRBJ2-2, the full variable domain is KAGVTQTPRYLIKTRGQQVTLSCSPISGHRSVSWYQQTPGQGLQFLFEYFSETQRNKGNFPGRFSGRQFSNSRSEMNVSTLELGDSALYLCASSLATGAGELFFGEGSRLTVL.

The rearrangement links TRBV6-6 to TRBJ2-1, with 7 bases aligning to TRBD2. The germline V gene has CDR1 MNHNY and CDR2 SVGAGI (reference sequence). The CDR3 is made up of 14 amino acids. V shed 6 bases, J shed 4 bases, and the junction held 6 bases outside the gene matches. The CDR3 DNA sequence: TGTGCCAGCAGCGTTGGGGGGGGTTACAATGAGCAGTTCTTC. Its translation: CASSVGGGYNEQFF.

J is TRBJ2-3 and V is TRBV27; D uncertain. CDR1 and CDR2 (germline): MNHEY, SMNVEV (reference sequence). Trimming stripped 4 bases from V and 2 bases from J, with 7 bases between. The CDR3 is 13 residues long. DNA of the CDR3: TGTGCCAGCAGTTCTCACAACACAGATACGCAGTATTTT. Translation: CASSSHNTDTQYF.

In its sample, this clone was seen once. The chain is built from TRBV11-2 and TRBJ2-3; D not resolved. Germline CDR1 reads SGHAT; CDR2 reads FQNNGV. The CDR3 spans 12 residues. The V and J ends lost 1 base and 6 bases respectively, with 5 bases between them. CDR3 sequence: CASSLGVDTQYF. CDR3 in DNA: TGTGCCAGCAGCTTAGGAGTCGATACGCAGTATTTT.